These 31 T cell receptor beta chains were all obtained from the same sample, sequenced in a study of blood T cell repertoires in COVID-19 (dated by TCRdb to 2019 to 2021). The library was produced with the immunoSEQ multiplex PCR assay. Entries here come from immuneACCESS through TCRdb and include only in-frame sequences with V and J called. Some clones fail to appear in such tables; in the studies checked, an unresolved V gene covers under half of the shortfall, and the cause of the remainder is unknown. This sample holds about 180,000 clones; around three quarters were observed only once. 6.5% of the sample lies in the top ten. The sample was peripheral blood. These TCRs come from a man aged 65 to 79 with active or convalescent COVID-19.

The chain has TRBV7-8 and TRBJ1-2; 10 bases line up with TRBD1. This CDR3 is 16 amino acids long. V shed 4 bases, J shed 2 bases, and the junction held 7 bases outside the gene matches. In germline, CDR1 is SGHVS, CDR2 FQNEAQ. Here the CDR3 reads CASSSPGQGPNYGYTF. For the CDR3, the DNA is TGTGCCAGCAGCTCACCGGGACAGGGGCCGAACTATGGCTACACCTTC.

This rearrangement joins TRBV7-2 to TRBJ2-3, with 7 positions matching TRBD1. Germline V gene data show CDR1 as SGHTA and CDR2 as FQGNSA. V lost 8 bases and J lost 7; bases outside the gene matches: 9. The CDR3 totals 13 residues. As DNA, the CDR3 is TGTGCCAGCCAAACCAGGGGGAGTTATACGCAGTATTTT. This codes for CASQTRGSYTQYF.

This clone has only a few counts. The CDR3 DNA is TGTGCCATCAGGGCGGGTCAAAGCTCCTACGAGCAGTACTTC. This codes for CAIRAGQSSYEQYF. This rearrangement joins TRBV10-3 to TRBJ2-7; weak D call: TRBD2 (5 bases). This CDR3 is 14 amino acids long. Trimming pared 6 bases from V and 0 bases from J, leaving 12 bases between. CDR1 and CDR2 (germline): ENHRY, SYGVKD.

The V gene is TRBV4-3, the J gene TRBJ2-7; a weak D match, TRBD2 (6 bases). CDR1 and CDR2 (germline): LGHNA, YSLEER. This CDR3 has 16 amino acids. V lost 0 bases and J lost 0, with 12 bases in between. The CDR3 region has the DNA TGCGCCAGCAGCCAAGAGTTGGGGGGTTACTCCTACGAGCAGTACTTC. This gives the protein CASSQELGGYSYEQYF.

The chain employs TRBV30 and TRBJ2-1; D gene ambiguous. This CDR3 comprises 14 residues. From germline, CDR1 is GTSNPN and CDR2 SVGIG (reference sequence). Trimming stripped 1 base from V and 4 bases from J, with 11 bases between. The CDR3 spells CAWSAQYVYNEQFF. DNA of the CDR3: TGTGCCTGGAGTGCCCAGTACGTATACAATGAGCAGTTCTTC.

This clone has only one observation. The V and J genes are TRBV6-5 and TRBJ2-3; 8 bases are a match to TRBD1. The CDR3 consists of 14 residues. The V segment lost 10 bases and the J segment 2 bases; nucleotides outside the gene matches: 8. The germline V gene encodes CDR1 MNHEY and CDR2 SVGAGI. The CDR3 nucleotides are TGTGCCACCGACCGGGACAGGTACACAGATACGCAGTATTTT. Translation gives CATDRDRYTDTQYF.

The rearrangement links TRBV7-9 to TRBJ1-1; tentatively, D is TRBD1 (5 bases). CDR3 length: 18 residues. The germline V gene has CDR1 SEHNR and CDR2 FQNEAQ (reference sequence). The V end lost 7 bases, the J end lost 1 base, and 25 bases lay between the germline ends. This CDR3 is CASTQLVAGRLGNTEAFF. CDR3 in DNA: TGTGCCAGCACCCAGTTAGTGGCAGGGAGGTTGGGGAACACTGAAGCTTTCTTT.

The gene calls are TRBV5-1 and TRBJ1-1; a possible D gene is TRBD1 (6 bases). This CDR3 has 15 residues. The germline gives CDR1 SGHRS, CDR2 YFSETQ. Trimming shortened V by 0 bases and J by 1 base, and 10 bases separated the two germline ends. The CDR3 nucleotides read TGCGCCAGCAGCTTGGGGGGGCAGCCGAACACTGAAGCTTTCTTT. Translated, it gives CASSLGGQPNTEAFF. Full variable domain (outside the CDR3, taken from reference TRBV5-1 and TRBJ1-1): KAGVTQTPRYLIKTRGQQVTLSCSPISGHRSVSWYQQTPGQGLQFLFEYFSETQRNKGNFPGRFSGRQFSNSRSEMNVSTLELGDSALYLCASSLGGQPNTEAFFGQGTRLTVV.

The rearrangement links TRBV6-4 to TRBJ1-1; 7 nucleotides match TRBD1. The CDR3 is made up of 13 amino acids. Germline trimming cut 6 bases from V and 7 bases from J; bases unmatched to any gene: 8. In germline, CDR1 is MRHNA, CDR2 SNTAGT. CDR3 sequence reads: CASRHRDSGEAFF. CDR3 in DNA: TGTGCCAGCAGACACCGGGACAGCGGTGAAGCTTTCTTT.

The chain uses TRBV15 and TRBJ2-2, with D uncertain. Trimming left V 0 bases short and J 3 bases short, with 11 bases between. Germline lookup yields CDR1 LNHNV and CDR2 YYDKDF (reference sequence). This CDR3 is built from 16 residues. CDR3 residues: CATSREAPEDTGELFF. Here the CDR3 DNA reads TGTGCCACCAGCAGAGAGGCCCCAGAGGACACCGGGGAGCTGTTTTTT.

CDR3 sequence reads: CASSMGQGAWEQYF. The DNA for the CDR3 is TGTGCCAGCAGTATGGGACAGGGGGCCTGGGAGCAGTACTTC. This chain connects TRBV25-1 to TRBJ2-7; TRBD1 matches at 12 bases. Trimming removed 5 bases from V and 7 bases from J; junction bases left unmatched: 6. Germline CDR1 reads MGHDK; CDR2 reads SYGVNS. The CDR3 is 14 residues long.

The V call is TRBV6-6, the J call TRBJ1-3; D remains ambiguous. The germline V gene encodes CDR1 MNHNY and CDR2 SVGAGI (reference sequence). This CDR3 contains 15 residues. The V end lost 6 bases, the J end lost 1 base, and 13 bases lay between the germline ends. CDR3 sequence reads: CASSPLGLSGNTIYF. The CDR3 nucleotides are TGTGCCAGCAGCCCTCTAGGACTTTCTGGAAACACCATATATTTT.

There are a few counts of this clone. The chain employs TRBV4-1 and TRBJ1-1; D is ambiguous. The CDR3 length is 15 residues. Between the trimmed V and J ends, which lost 1 base and 3 bases, there was a span of 12 bases. The germline V gene has CDR1 MGHRA and CDR2 YSYEKL. The CDR3 sequence is CASSQGGYYDTEAFF. The CDR3 nucleotides read TGCGCCAGCAGCCAAGGAGGGTATTATGACACTGAAGCTTTCTTT.

This clone appeared a few times. The J gene is TRBJ2-5, the V gene TRBV7-9, with 10 positions matching TRBD2. Germline CDR1 and CDR2: SEHNR and FQNEAQ (reference sequence). V lost 0 bases to trimming and J lost 3 bases; unmatched junction nucleotides: 4. The CDR3 extends over 16 amino acids. The chain's CDR3 is CASSLALLAGEETQYF. In nucleotides, the CDR3 is TGTGCCAGCAGCTTAGCTCTTCTAGCGGGGGAAGAGACCCAGTACTTC.

The chain has TRBV11-2 and TRBJ1-3, with a possible D match to TRBD1 (6 bases). The V and J ends lost 5 bases and 1 base respectively, with 15 bases between them. In germline, CDR1 is SGHAT, CDR2 FQNNGV. The CDR3 sequence is 16 residues long. CDR3 residues: CASSRGGSRSGNTIYF. For the CDR3, the DNA is TGTGCCAGCAGCCGAGGGGGAAGCCGATCTGGAAACACCATATATTTT.

The chain is built from TRBV9 and TRBJ2-1; D is undetermined. CDR1 and CDR2 (germline): SGDLS, YYNGEE. The length of the CDR3 is 14 residues. The ends were cut back, 1 base at V and 5 bases at J, with 10 bases in the middle. CDR3 loop: CASSVSPVNNEQFF. CDR3 sequence (DNA): TGTGCCAGCAGCGTATCTCCGGTAAACAATGAGCAGTTCTTC. The full variable domain, completed using reference TRBV9 and TRBJ2-1, is DSGVTQTPKHLITATGQRVTLRCSPRSGDLSVYWYQQSLDQGLQFLIQYYNGEERAKGNILERFSAQQFPDLHSELNLSSLELGDSALYFCASSVSPVNNEQFFGPGTRLTVL.

The chain recombines TRBV14 with TRBJ1-1; a possible D gene is TRBD1 (5 bases). V lost 0 bases, J lost 4 bases, and 15 bases lay in between. CDR3 size: 16 residues. CDR1 SGHDN and CDR2 FVKESK come from the germline V gene. The CDR3: CASSQEGGWQVTEAFF. CDR3 coding DNA: TGTGCCAGCAGCCAAGAGGGGGGATGGCAGGTCACTGAAGCTTTCTTT.

This clone was picked up one time. V usage is TRBV13 and J usage is TRBJ1-1, with D possibly TRBD1 on 6 matching bases. This CDR3 region has 16 residues. Germline assignment: CDR1 PRHDT and CDR2 FYEKMQ (reference sequence). With 0 bases removed from V and 2 bases from J, the gap between germline ends came to 13 bases. CDR3 residues: CASSLGYGGPNTEAFF. CDR3 DNA sequence: TGTGCCAGCAGCTTAGGATATGGGGGCCCCAACACTGAAGCTTTCTTT.

The table lists this clone with a few counts. This chain links TRBV29-1 with TRBJ1-2; D gene uncertain. CDR1 and CDR2 from the germline V gene are SQVTM and ANQGSEA. Trimming stripped 2 bases from V and 4 bases from J, with 11 bases between. This CDR3 is 13 amino acids long. The CDR3 DNA is TGCAGCGTTGAACCTGTAGCTAGCTATGGCTACACCTTC. Translation gives CSVEPVASYGYTF.

The chain combines TRBV3-1 (or the pseudogene TRBV3-2) with TRBJ2-7; 7 positions match TRBD1. The V segment lost 4 bases and the J segment 5 bases; nucleotides outside the gene matches: 8. This CDR3 region has 14 residues. The germline CDR1 and CDR2 sequences are LGHDT and YNNKEL (reference sequence). The CDR3 sequence is CASSPTTGFNEQYF. CDR3 DNA: TGTGCCAGCAGCCCTACGACAGGGTTCAACGAGCAGTACTTC.

V gene TRBV4-3 combines with J gene TRBJ2-1, with 9 bases aligning to TRBD1. Germline V gene lookup returns CDR1 LGHNA and CDR2 YSLEER. V shed 4 bases, J shed 8 bases, and the junction held 6 bases outside the gene matches. The CDR3 has 14 residues. The CDR3, as DNA: TGCGCCAGCAGCCTAGGGACAGGGACCGATGAGCAGTTCTTC. Translation: CASSLGTGTDEQFF.

A few counts support this clone. The V and J genes are TRBV11-2 and TRBJ1-3; no firm D call. V was shortened by 6 bases and J by 1 base, with 7 bases between the two germline ends. This CDR3 region has 13 residues. Germline V lookup: CDR1 SGHAT, CDR2 FQNNGV. CDR3 sequence reads: CASSSASGNTIYF. As DNA, the CDR3 is TGTGCCAGCAGTTCAGCGTCTGGAAACACCATATATTTT.

The J gene is TRBJ2-3, the V gene TRBV2, with D possibly TRBD2 on 6 matching bases. V lost 2 bases and J lost 0, with 9 bases in between. Germline V lookup: CDR1 SNHLY, CDR2 FYNNEI. This CDR3 spans 15 amino acids. CDR3 loop: CASSEYGTSTDTQYF. The CDR3 DNA reads as TGTGCCAGCAGTGAATACGGGACTAGCACAGATACGCAGTATTTT.

The chain has TRBV30 and TRBJ1-6; TRBD1 is a possible D gene (5 bases). Per the germline V gene, CDR1 is GTSNPN and CDR2 is SVGIG (reference sequence). The CDR3 spans 12 residues. V was pared by 3 bases and J by 5 bases, with 5 bases between. CDR3 nucleotide sequence: TGTGCCTGGAGCAGGGATAATTCACCCCTCCACTTT. Protein sequence: CAWSRDNSPLHF.

The chain has TRBV29-1 and TRBJ1-2, with a possible D match to TRBD1 (6 bases). This CDR3 has 11 residues. Trimming left V 6 bases short and J 3 bases short, with 8 bases between. CDR1 and CDR2 from the germline V gene are SQVTM and ANQGSEA. The CDR3: CSVGADYGYTF. DNA of the CDR3: TGCAGCGTGGGGGCGGACTATGGCTACACCTTC.

The chain has TRBV27 and TRBJ2-7; 8 bases align to TRBD2. The CDR3 covers 13 residues. CDR1 MNHEY and CDR2 SMNVEV come from the germline V gene (reference sequence). V trimming: 10 bases; J trimming: 4 bases; junction bases outside the gene matches: 9. This CDR3 reads CATSRGGAYEQYF. CDR3 DNA sequence: TGTGCCACCTCACGGGGGGGCGCGTACGAGCAGTACTTC.

The chain carries TRBV30 and TRBJ1-2; 7 bases are a match to TRBD1. J was trimmed by 4 bases and V by 3 bases; bases with no gene match: 5. CDR3 length: 13 amino acids. The germline CDR1 and CDR2 sequences are GTSNPN and SVGIG (reference sequence). DNA of the CDR3: TGTGCCTGGAGCCGACAGGGACTCTATGGCTACACCTTC. It is translated as CAWSRQGLYGYTF. The full variable domain, in which reference TRBV30 and TRBJ1-2 provide the parts outside the CDR3, is SQTIHQWPATLVQPVGSPLSLECTVEGTSNPNLYWYRQAAGRGLQLLFYSVGIGQISSEVPQNLSASRPQDRQFILSSKKLLLSDSGFYLCAWSRQGLYGYTFGSGTRLTVV.

Written as DNA, the CDR3 is TGTGCCAGCAGCTCCTCCCGCGACTTCACAGATACGCAGTATTTT. Its translation: CASSSSRDFTDTQYF. The V gene is TRBV7-2, the J gene TRBJ2-3; D unresolved. Trimming left V 4 bases short and J 2 bases short, with 13 bases between. CDR1 and CDR2 (germline): SGHTA, FQGNSA. This CDR3 has 15 residues.

The gene calls are TRBV11-2 and TRBJ2-1; TRBD2 matches at 7 bases. V lost 5 bases to trimming and J lost 6 bases; unmatched junction nucleotides: 7. Germline assignment: CDR1 SGHAT and CDR2 FQNNGV. The CDR3 is 14 amino acids. As DNA, the CDR3 is TGTGCCAGCAGCCCCGGGGTAGCGGGCAATGAGCAGTTCTTC. It yields the protein CASSPGVAGNEQFF.

V gene TRBV6-5 combines with J gene TRBJ1-4; tentative D call: TRBD1 (5 bases). Trimming stripped 7 bases from V and 8 bases from J, with 17 bases between. The CDR3 covers 14 residues. Germline values: CDR1 MNHEY, CDR2 SVGAGI. CDR3 residues: CASTSDRRGEKLFF. The CDR3 region has the DNA TGTGCCAGCACCTCGGACCGGAGGGGAGAAAAACTGTTTTTT.

This chain links TRBV10-1 with TRBJ2-2, with no clear D. Between the trimmed V and J ends, which lost 3 bases and 1 base, there was a span of 18 bases. This CDR3 is built from 18 residues. The germline V gene has CDR1 WNHNN and CDR2 SYGVQD (reference sequence). CDR3 nucleotide sequence: TGCGCCAGCAGTGACTCCAGACTCTCCTCTAGGAACACCGGGGAGCTGTTTTTT. It yields the protein CASSDSRLSSRNTGELFF.